The 27 T cell receptor beta chains reported below all come from one sample, sequenced in a study of neoadjuvant nivolumab and ipilimumab in lung cancer. Using immunoSEQ multiplex PCR, the repertoire was profiled, and TCRdb retains in-frame clones only, with some absent. The data hold some 4,000 clones, with 80% to 90% observed a single time. This specimen was normal lung tissue adjacent to the tumor, taken after neoadjuvant nivolumab, alone or with ipilimumab, at or shortly before surgery. Receptors were obtained from an adult with non-small cell lung cancer. Some clones in this sample may be carry-over from other donors' samples.

This clone has only a few counts. V gene TRBV7-9 combines with J gene TRBJ2-7, with D unresolved. Germline V gene data show CDR1 as SEHNR and CDR2 as FQNEAQ (reference sequence). The germline V and J ends were trimmed by 2 bases and 7 bases, with 21 bases remaining between them. This CDR3 is 16 amino acids long. The CDR3 DNA is TGTGCCAGCAGCTTATACTTAACAGCGCCCTTAGGGGAGCAGTACTTC. This codes for CASSLYLTAPLGEQYF.

This clone was seen more than once but under ten times. The V call is TRBV7-9, the J call TRBJ1-1; D is possibly TRBD1 (5 bases). Trimming shortened V by 5 bases and J by 3 bases, and 16 bases separated the two germline ends. CDR3 length equals 15 residues. Germline values: CDR1 SEHNR, CDR2 FQNEAQ (reference sequence). CDR3 DNA sequence: TGTGCCAGCAGCAGCAGGACATCGGGGGACACTGAAGCTTTCTTT. It specifies CASSSRTSGDTEAFF.

For this clone: Within the sample, other DNA sequences also encode this same CDR3. The chain employs TRBV7-9 and TRBJ2-7; TRBD1 matches 11 bases. The CDR3 is 14 amino acids. The V and J ends lost 6 bases and 1 base, in that order; junction bases with no gene match: 2. Germline V gene data show CDR1 as SEHNR and CDR2 as FQNEAQ (reference sequence). The CDR3 DNA sequence: TGTGCCAGCAGGGGGACAGGGGGTTCCTACGAGCAGTACTTC. This encodes CASRGTGGSYEQYF.

The chain links TRBV11-3 to TRBJ2-3; tentative D call: TRBD2 (6 bases). In germline, CDR1 is SGHNT, CDR2 YENEEA. The CDR3 totals 14 residues. Between the trimmed V and J ends, which lost 2 bases and 4 bases, there was a span of 10 bases. CDR3 nucleotide sequence: TGTGCCAGCAGCTTATCTAGCGCCCCAGATACGCAGTATTTT. It codes for CASSLSSAPDTQYF.

The rearrangement links TRBV19 to TRBJ2-5; TRBD1 aligns across 7 bases. The CDR3 runs 14 residues. CDR1 and CDR2 from the germline V gene are LNHDA and SQIVND (reference sequence). V dropped 7 bases and J dropped 4; count of bases not matched to a gene: 9. The CDR3 region is CASTQTGALETQYF. The CDR3 region has the DNA TGTGCCAGTACCCAAACAGGGGCCCTAGAGACCCAGTACTTC. Full variable domain (remainder filled in from reference TRBV19 and TRBJ2-5): DGGITQSPKYLFRKEGQNVTLSCEQNLNHDAMYWYRQDPGQGLRLIYYSQIVNDFQKGDIAEGYSVSREKKESFPLTVTSAQKNPTAFYLCASTQTGALETQYFGPGTRLLVL.

This clone was counted once. This chain joins TRBV5-6 and TRBJ2-3, with 8 bases matching TRBD2. The CDR3 totals 15 residues. The germline V gene has CDR1 SGHDT and CDR2 YYEEEE. V shed 5 bases and J 1 base; nucleotides not matched to a gene: 6. CDR3 bases: TGTGCCAGCAGTTGGGGACTAGGCGGCACAGATACGCAGTATTTT. Encoded protein: CASSWGLGGTDTQYF.

The chain combines TRBV6-5 with TRBJ2-7, with TRBD1 matching 9 bases. The CDR3 totals 15 residues. Germline CDR1 reads MNHEY; CDR2 reads SVGAGI. V dropped 5 bases and J dropped 2; count of bases not matched to a gene: 7. The CDR3 protein is CASSHGGTGPYEQYF. The CDR3 region has the DNA TGTGCCAGCAGTCACGGGGGGACAGGGCCCTACGAGCAGTACTTC.

CDR3 amino acids: CASRDPGQGALPEQYF. In DNA, the CDR3 is TGTGCCAGCAGGGACCCGGGACAGGGGGCGCTTCCCGAGCAGTACTTC. J is TRBJ2-7 and V is TRBV2; 12 bases map to TRBD1. The V gene end was trimmed by 6 bases and the J gene end by 6 bases; junction bases not matched to a gene: 12. Germline V lookup: CDR1 SNHLY, CDR2 FYNNEI. CDR3 length: 16 residues.

The chain combines TRBV7-9 with TRBJ2-5; D is undetermined. The CDR3 extends over 15 amino acids. The V and J ends lost 5 bases and 5 bases respectively, with 18 bases between them. CDR1 and CDR2 from the germline V gene are SEHNR and FQNEAQ (reference sequence). CDR3 region: CASSKTSMPWETQYF. The CDR3 DNA reads as TGTGCCAGCAGCAAAACTTCAATGCCGTGGGAGACCCAGTACTTC.

The chain is built from TRBV5-6 and TRBJ1-2, with D possibly being TRBD1 (5 bases). V was trimmed by 6 bases and J by 11 bases, leaving 29 bases between them. This CDR3 has 16 residues. Germline V gives CDR1 SGHDT, CDR2 YYEEEE. For the CDR3, the DNA is TGTGCCAGCACCTACGGGACCGAGAGTTCCCCTGGGATATACACCTTC. As protein: CASTYGTESSPGIYTF.

This clone has only a few counts. This rearrangement joins TRBV7-9 to TRBJ1-2; no clear D gene. With 4 bases removed from V and 4 bases from J, the gap between germline ends came to 13 bases. CDR1 is SEHNR, CDR2 FQNEAQ, per germline (reference sequence). The CDR3 spans 14 residues. DNA of the CDR3: TGTGCCAGCAGCTGGCAGGCAGTCAGCTATGGCTACACCTTC. It yields the protein CASSWQAVSYGYTF.

The chain uses TRBV6-5 and TRBJ1-2, with D possibly matching TRBD1 (6 bases). From germline, CDR1 is MNHEY and CDR2 SVGAGI. Trimming shortened V by 5 bases and J by 1 base, and 8 bases separated the two germline ends. The CDR3 runs 13 residues. This chain's CDR3 is CASSPDSNYGYTF. The CDR3 region has the DNA TGTGCCAGCAGTCCGGACAGTAACTATGGCTACACCTTC.

CDR3 nucleotides: TGTGCCAGCAGTTACGACAGCGGGCAAGAGACCCAGTACTTC. Translating gives CASSYDSGQETQYF. The chain couples TRBV6-5 to TRBJ2-5, with D maybe TRBD2 (6 bases). The CDR3 runs 14 residues. Germline V gene data show CDR1 as MNHEY and CDR2 as SVGAGI. The V end lost 2 bases, the J end lost 2 bases, and 9 bases lay between the germline ends.

The V call is TRBV4-3, the J call TRBJ1-4; D is unclear. Germline V gives CDR1 LGHNA, CDR2 YSLEER. V dropped 1 base and J dropped 4 bases, with 16 bases sitting between them. There are 17 residues in the CDR3. CDR3 loop: CASSQGSWKLLNEKLFF. CDR3 in DNA: TGCGCCAGCAGCCAAGGGAGCTGGAAGCTCCTTAATGAAAAACTGTTTTTT.

The genes are TRBV7-9 and TRBJ2-5; tentatively, D is TRBD2 (6 bases). The ends were cut back, 4 bases at V and 5 bases at J, with 17 bases in the middle. In germline, CDR1 is SEHNR, CDR2 FQNEAQ (reference sequence). The CDR3 is 15 residues long. The CDR3 loop reads CASSWGEAGGETQYF. DNA for the CDR3: TGTGCCAGCAGCTGGGGGGAGGCCGGGGGTGAGACCCAGTACTTC.

The chain combines TRBV11-1 with TRBJ1-2; 8 bases agree with TRBD1. The V and J ends lost 6 bases and 4 bases, in that order; junction bases with no gene match: 10. This CDR3 is 15 amino acids long. Per the germline V gene, CDR1 is SGHAT and CDR2 is FQDESV (reference sequence). CDR3 DNA: TGTGCCAGCAGTCAAAGGGGACAGGACAGCTATGGCTACACCTTC. It translates to CASSQRGQDSYGYTF.

The CDR3 sequence: CASSQKRAGQGAHEQYF. CDR3 in DNA: TGTGCCAGCAGCCAAAAGAGGGCGGGTCAGGGGGCCCACGAGCAGTACTTC. V usage is TRBV14 and J usage is TRBJ2-7, with 8 bases lining up with TRBD1. J lost 5 bases, V lost 2 bases, and 14 bases had no gene match. The CDR3 length is 17 residues. Germline values: CDR1 SGHDN, CDR2 FVKESK.

The rearrangement joins TRBV11-2 to TRBJ2-7; D is perhaps TRBD1 or TRBD2 (5 bases each). V was pared by 3 bases and J by 0 bases, with 12 bases between. This CDR3 contains 15 residues. Germline-derived CDR1 and CDR2 are SGHAT and FQNNGV. CDR3 loop: CASSLGVTSSYEQYF. CDR3 coding DNA: TGTGCCAGCAGCTTGGGGGTTACCAGCTCCTACGAGCAGTACTTC.

The gene calls are TRBV18 and TRBJ2-1; 8 bases are a match to TRBD2. Germline V gene sequence: CDR1 KGHSH, CDR2 LQKENI. The CDR3 is made up of 15 amino acids. The ends lost 4 bases at V and 5 bases at J; junction bases unmatched: 7. CDR3 in amino acids: CASSHAGGINNEQFF. CDR3 nucleotides: TGTGCCAGCTCACATGCGGGGGGTATAAACAATGAGCAGTTCTTC.

CDR3 in amino acids: CASSARRETQYF. CDR3 sequence (DNA): TGTGCCAGCAGTGCCAGAAGAGAGACCCAGTACTTC. V and J are TRBV2 and TRBJ2-5; D ambiguous. This CDR3 is built from 12 residues. The V gene lost 4 bases and the J gene lost 4 bases, with 7 bases spanning the gap. CDR1 is SNHLY and CDR2 is FYNNEI in the germline V gene.

This clone was observed a handful of times. V is TRBV6-4 and J is TRBJ2-5; D gene ambiguous. The CDR3 length is 14 residues. Trimming took off 7 bases at V and 2 bases at J, with 14 bases between the two ends. From germline, CDR1 is MRHNA and CDR2 SNTAGT. CDR3 coding DNA: TGTGCCAGCAACCGAAGTCACGATCAAGAGACCCAGTACTTC. Translated: CASNRSHDQETQYF.

The gene calls are TRBV10-3 and TRBJ1-6, with 12 nucleotides matching TRBD1. The germline CDR1 and CDR2 sequences are ENHRY and SYGVKD. V was pared by 6 bases and J by 7 bases, with 1 base of the junction left unmatched. There are 14 residues in the CDR3. This CDR3 reads CAIRGTGGNSPLHF. DNA of the CDR3: TGTGCCATCAGGGGGACAGGGGGCAATTCACCCCTCCACTTT.

The J gene is TRBJ1-5, the V gene TRBV11-2, with D unclear. CDR3 size: 15 residues. V dropped 1 base and J dropped 0 bases, with 7 bases sitting between them. The germline V gene encodes CDR1 SGHAT and CDR2 FQNNGV. The CDR3 DNA reads as TGTGCCAGCAGCTTAGGGCCGGGTAGCAATCAGCCCCAGCATTTT. Translation: CASSLGPGSNQPQHF.

The chain has TRBV9 and TRBJ2-2; 11 bases fit TRBD2. J lost 3 bases, V lost 6 bases, and 7 bases had no gene match. The CDR3 is 16 amino acids. CDR1 and CDR2 (germline): SGDLS, YYNGEE. In nucleotides, the CDR3 is TGTGCCAGCACCAAACTAGCGGGGGCCGACACCGGGGAGCTGTTTTTT. Its protein is CASTKLAGADTGELFF.

This chain links TRBV7-2 with TRBJ2-1, with D unresolved. The length of the CDR3 is 15 residues. Looked up from germline, CDR1 is SGHTA and CDR2 is FQGNSA. Trimming shortened V by 1 base and J by 1 base, and 8 bases separated the two germline ends. The CDR3 is CASSLEVGSYNEQFF. The CDR3 DNA sequence: TGTGCCAGCAGCTTAGAAGTGGGATCCTACAATGAGCAGTTCTTC.

Only a few counts were recorded for this clone. The rearrangement uses TRBV4-2 and TRBJ1-2; D perhaps matches TRBD1 (5 bases). Deletions cut 6 bases from V and 1 base from J, with 30 bases between. CDR1 is LGHNA, CDR2 YNFKEQ, per germline. The length of the CDR3 is 20 residues. The CDR3 region is CASRGSSGAGGGEHNYGYTF. CDR3 coding DNA: TGTGCCAGCAGGGGGTCCTCGGGCGCCGGGGGAGGGGAGCATAACTATGGCTACACCTTC.

The genes are TRBV12-5 and TRBJ2-7; 10 bases agree with TRBD2. Germline V CDR1 and CDR2: LGHNT, FRNRAP. J was trimmed by 6 bases and V by 5 bases; bases with no gene match: 4. The CDR3 length is 13 residues. The CDR3 DNA sequence: TGTGCTAGTGGTCCTAGCGGGAGCGGCGAGCAGTACTTC. Its translation is CASGPSGSGEQYF.